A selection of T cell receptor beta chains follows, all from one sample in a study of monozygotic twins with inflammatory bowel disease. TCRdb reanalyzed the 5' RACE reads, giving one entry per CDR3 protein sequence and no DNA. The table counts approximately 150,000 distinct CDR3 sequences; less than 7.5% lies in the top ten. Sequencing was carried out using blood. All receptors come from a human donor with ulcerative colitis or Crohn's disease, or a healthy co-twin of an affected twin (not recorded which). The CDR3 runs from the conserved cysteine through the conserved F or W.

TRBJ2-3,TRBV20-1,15,CSARVPRGVTDTQYF
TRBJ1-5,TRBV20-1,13,CSASSGRNQPQHF
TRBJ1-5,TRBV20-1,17,CSARTPFGGDGNQPQHF
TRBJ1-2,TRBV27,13,CASKRTGGSGYTF
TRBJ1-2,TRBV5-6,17,CASSLDLGGSYNYGYTF
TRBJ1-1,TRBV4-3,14,CASSQVRRNTEAFF
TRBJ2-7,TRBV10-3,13,CAISVPGVYEQYF
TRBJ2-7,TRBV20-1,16,CSARGGGLAGSYEQYF
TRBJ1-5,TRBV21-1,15,CASSKRKGRNQPQHF
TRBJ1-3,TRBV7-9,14,CASSLEGTGNTIYF